The rows below give T cell receptor beta chains drawn from one sample of a study of T cell repertoires in cytomegalovirus infection. TCRdb passed the reads through MiXCR, listing each CDR3 protein once. The sample includes 110,000 to 150,000 distinct CDR3 sequences, 5.5% to 8% of them seen just once. The sample comprised PBMCs. The receptors derive from a human donor in good health (CMV status not recorded). Some clones in this sample may be carry-over from other donors' samples. Each CDR3 is given with its conserved first and last residue. D genes are given only for firm matches. Clone size is stated in some rows and not others, as once, few, many or a class when expanded.

clone_size	v_call	d_call	j_call	cdr3_nt	cdr3_aa
.	TRBV14	.	TRBJ2-5	TGTGCCAGCAGCCAAGATCTTGACGAGACCCAGTACTTC	CASSQDLDETQYF
many	TRBV6-1	.	TRBJ2-3	TGTGCCAGCAGCCGGAACACAGATACGCAGTATTTT	CASSRNTDTQYF
.	TRBV19	.	TRBJ1-1	TGTGCCAGTAGTATCCCTCTCGACGTGAACACTGAAGCTTTCTTT	CASSIPLDVNTEAFF
many	TRBV14	.	TRBJ1-4	TGTGCCAGCAGCTCCCGGTGGGGGGGCGAAAAACTGTTTTTT	CASSSRWGGEKLFF
.	TRBV28	.	TRBJ1-1	TGTGCCAGCAGTTTATGGGGGTTTGGTGGCACTGAAGCTTTCTTT	CASSLWGFGGTEAFF
many	TRBV6-2/TRBV6-3	.	TRBJ2-7	TGTGCCAGCAGGGGGACCACCATCTACGAGCAGTACTTC	CASRGTTIYEQYF
few	TRBV19	.	TRBJ1-1	TGTGCCAGTAGTAGACAGGACACGAACACTGAAGCTTTCTTT	CASSRQDTNTEAFF
few	TRBV4-2	TRBD1	TRBJ1-6	TGTGCCAGCAGCCATGTATCGGGACAGAGCTCCTATAATTCACCCCTCCACTTT	CASSHVSGQSSYNSPLHF
many	TRBV7-2	TRBD2	TRBJ2-3	TGTGCCAGCAGCTCACGTCCTAGCGGGGGGCAGTATTTT	CASSSRPSGGQYF
many	TRBV20-1	TRBD2	TRBJ2-5	TGCAGTGCTAGAGTTTTAGCGGGGGGCTACCAAGAGACCCAGTACTTC	CSARVLAGGYQETQYF
.	TRBV19	TRBD1	TRBJ1-5	TGTGCCAGTAGTATAGGGACAGGGTTTGGAGCCAATCAGCCCCAGCATTTT	CASSIGTGFGANQPQHF
many	TRBV7-2	.	TRBJ1-1	TGTGCCAGCAGCTTAGTGTTGACACAAAACACTGAAGCTTTCTTT	CASSLVLTQNTEAFF
many	TRBV7-3	.	TRBJ2-1	TGTGCCAGCAGCTCGAATGCGTGGAATGAGCAGTTCTTC	CASSSNAWNEQFF
many	TRBV11-1	TRBD1	TRBJ2-1	TGTGCCAGCAGCTGGACAGGGGGGCAGTTCTTC	CASSWTGGQFF
.	TRBV28	TRBD1	TRBJ2-5	TGTGCCAGCAGTCCCTCCAAGACAGGGAGAGAGACCCAGTACTTC	CASSPSKTGRETQYF
many	TRBV5-5	TRBD1	TRBJ2-7	TGTGCCAGCAGCTTGGCGGGGCAGGGGGACGAGCAGTACTTC	CASSLAGQGDEQYF
.	TRBV19	.	TRBJ1-2	TGTGCCACTTTGAGTCCAGTTGGTGGCTACACCTTC	CATLSPVGGYTF
many	TRBV7-2	TRBD2	TRBJ2-1	TGTGCCAGCAGCTTAGCGGGGACTAGTCCCAATGAGCAGTTCTTC	CASSLAGTSPNEQFF
many	TRBV19	.	TRBJ2-3	TGTGCCAGTAGTATCTCTCCTGGCACAGATACGCAGTATTTT	CASSISPGTDTQYF
.	TRBV20-1	.	TRBJ1-1	TGCAGTGCTCCACGACAGACCACTGAAGCTTTCTTT	CSAPRQTTEAFF
many	TRBV7-2	TRBD1	TRBJ1-4	TGTGCCAGCAGCCAACGACAGGGGGCCGGTGAAAAACTGTTTTTT	CASSQRQGAGEKLFF
few	TRBV13	.	TRBJ2-1	TGTGCCAGCAGCCTAGAGGACCGTAGAAATGAGCAGTTCTTC	CASSLEDRRNEQFF
many	TRBV20-1	TRBD1	TRBJ2-1	TGCAGTGCTAGACGACAGGGGGCCACCTACAATGAGCAGTTCTTC	CSARRQGATYNEQFF
few	TRBV3-1	TRBD1	TRBJ1-1	TGTGCCAGCAGCCAATCCGACAGGGGCTGGTACACTGAAGCTTTCTTT	CASSQSDRGWYTEAFF
few	TRBV7-9	TRBD2	TRBJ2-7	TGTGCCAGCAGCTCGGGAGGGGTCGACGAGCAGTACTTC	CASSSGGVDEQYF
many	TRBV11-3	.	TRBJ2-1	TGTGCCAGCAGCTTAGACGGCGGCAATGAGCAGTTCTTC	CASSLDGGNEQFF
many	TRBV2	.	TRBJ1-1	TGTGCCACTAGGACAGCTATTAACACTGAAGCTTTCTTT	CATRTAINTEAFF
few	TRBV6-2/TRBV6-3	.	TRBJ2-5	TGTGCCAGCATGCAACAGGGACGGGGACAAGAGACCCAGTACTTC	CASMQQGRGQETQYF
.	TRBV11-3	.	TRBJ1-5	TGTGCCAGCAGCTTGTGGGGGGTAAGCAATCAGCCCCAGCATTTT	CASSLWGVSNQPQHF
many	TRBV6-4	.	TRBJ2-5	TGTGCCAGCAGTGTTAATAGGGGAGAGACCCAGTACTTC	CASSVNRGETQYF